One and the same sample provided the 21 T cell receptor beta chains below, sequenced in a study of control samples from healthy donors and cancer patients. Profiling relied on immunoSEQ multiplex PCR, and the TCRdb table lists in-frame clones only, not all of them. The table has 65,000 to 80,000 clones, 75% to 90% seen once. The source material was PBMCs. These TCRs come from a woman between 45 and 60 years old with colorectal cancer.

V gene TRBV4-1 combines with J gene TRBJ1-1; D remains unclear. The germline V and J ends were trimmed by 4 bases and 0 bases, with 12 bases remaining between them. The CDR3 runs to 15 residues. Per the germline V gene, CDR1 is MGHRA and CDR2 is YSYEKL. The CDR3 DNA is TGCGCCAGCAGCCGGGCCTCTAGGATGAACACTGAAGCTTTCTTT. Amino acids: CASSRASRMNTEAFF.

The chain is built from TRBV3-1 (or the pseudogene TRBV3-2) and TRBJ1-6; D is ambiguous. Germline CDR1 and CDR2: LGHDT and YNNKEL (reference sequence). The CDR3 loop spans 15 amino acids. The V and J ends lost 3 bases and 3 bases respectively, with 9 bases between them. The CDR3 spells CASSQGNVYNSPLHF. The CDR3 coding sequence is TGTGCCAGCAGCCAGGGCAACGTCTATAATTCACCCCTCCACTTT.

V and J are TRBV14 and TRBJ2-4; D call uncertain. The V gene's germline CDR1 is SGHDN and CDR2 FVKESK. The ends were cut back, 1 base at V and 0 bases at J, with 4 bases in the middle. The CDR3 totals 14 residues. The chain's CDR3 is CASSQGLAKNIQYF. In DNA, the CDR3 is TGTGCCAGCAGCCAAGGGTTAGCCAAAAACATTCAGTACTTC.

This sequence joins TRBV15 and TRBJ1-1; D is uncertain. CDR3 length: 14 amino acids. Trimming took 0 bases from V and 2 from J, leaving 7 bases between them. The germline gives CDR1 LNHNV, CDR2 YYDKDF (reference sequence). CDR3 sequence reads: CATSRDIYNTEAFF. CDR3 in DNA: TGTGCCACCAGCAGAGATATCTATAACACTGAAGCTTTCTTT.

The CDR3 DNA reads TGTGCCAGCAGCTTAGACCCCCGGCGGGGGGGCTCCTACGAGCAGTACGTC. It translates to CASSLDPRRGGSYEQYV. The V and J genes are TRBV11-2 and TRBJ2-7, with 9 bases lining up with TRBD2. The CDR3 has 17 amino acids. The germline gives CDR1 SGHAT, CDR2 FQNNGV. The ends lost 0 bases at V and 0 bases at J; junction bases unmatched: 6.

This chain links TRBV9 with TRBJ2-3; D is undetermined. CDR3 length equals 15 residues. Per the germline V gene, CDR1 is SGDLS and CDR2 is YYNGEE. V gave up 0 bases and J gave up 1 base, with 9 bases separating them. The CDR3, as DNA: TGTGCCAGCAGCGTAGCTGGCAGGCGCACAGATACGCAGTATTTT. It is translated as CASSVAGRRTDTQYF.

V and J are TRBV7-9 and TRBJ1-1; maybe TRBD1 (5 bases). CDR1 and CDR2 from the germline V gene are SEHNR and FQNEAQ (reference sequence). Trimming cost V 5 bases and J 4 bases, with 8 bases left between them. The CDR3 spans 12 residues. CDR3 sequence (DNA): TGTGCCAGCAGCGCAGGGAGCACTGAAGCTTTCTTT. It codes for CASSAGSTEAFF.

The J gene is TRBJ1-6, the V gene TRBV5-1, with D unclear. Trimming pared 0 bases from V and 7 bases from J, leaving 11 bases between. The CDR3 runs 15 residues. CDR1 and CDR2 from the germline V gene are SGHRS and YFSETQ. CDR3 nucleotides: TGCGCCAGCAGCTTGGAGAGGGTGGGGAATTCACCCCTCCACTTT. This translates into CASSLERVGNSPLHF.

The chain has TRBV7-2 and TRBJ1-2, with TRBD1 identical over 7 bases. The CDR3 is 15 amino acids. J lost 2 bases, V lost 5 bases, and 8 bases had no gene match. Germline CDR1 is SGHTA and CDR2 is FQGNSA. The CDR3 sequence: CASSPGQPVNYGYTF. CDR3 in DNA: TGTGCCAGCAGCCCGGGACAGCCCGTCAACTATGGCTACACCTTC.

J is TRBJ2-3 and V is TRBV21-1; the DNA was not compared with TRBD2, the D call given in the table. TRBV21-1 is a pseudogene segment. This CDR3 is 13 amino acids long. The CDR3 region has the DNA TGTGCCAGCAGCTTACCGCGGGCAGATACGCAGTATTTT. It codes for CASSLPRADTQYF.

V usage is TRBV10-3 and J usage is TRBJ1-2; D is uncertain. V was clipped by 4 bases and J by 8 bases, with 14 bases between them. The CDR3 has 13 residues. Germline V lookup: CDR1 ENHRY, CDR2 SYGVKD. The CDR3: CAISVQPQDGYTF. In DNA, the CDR3 is TGTGCCATCAGTGTCCAACCCCAGGACGGCTACACCTTC.

The V call is TRBV19, the J call TRBJ2-5; D may match TRBD1 or TRBD2 (6 bases each). Trimming removed 5 bases from V and 5 bases from J, with 12 bases in between. Germline CDR1 reads LNHDA; CDR2 reads SQIVND (reference sequence). The CDR3 contains 13 residues. For the CDR3, the DNA is TGTGCCAGTAGTGTTACAGGGAGGGAGACCCAGTACTTC. Translated, it gives CASSVTGRETQYF.

The J gene is TRBJ1-2, the V gene TRBV19; D possibly corresponds to TRBD1 (5 bases). CDR3 length: 16 residues. Looked up from germline, CDR1 is LNHDA and CDR2 is SQIVND (reference sequence). V lost 3 bases and J 0 bases, leaving 14 bases between the germline ends. CDR3 residues: CASSIGRGSANYGYTF. The DNA for the CDR3 is TGTGCCAGTAGTATCGGGAGGGGTTCAGCTAACTATGGCTACACCTTC.

This clone was observed a single time. This chain joins TRBV3-1 (or the pseudogene TRBV3-2) and TRBJ2-2; perhaps TRBD2 as D (5 bases). The CDR3 covers 18 residues. The V gene lost 1 base and the J gene lost 0 bases, with 15 bases spanning the gap. Germline CDR1 is LGHDT and CDR2 is YNNKEL (reference sequence). CDR3 in DNA: TGTGCCAGCAGCCAAGGGGAGCTGACGGCCTCGAACACCGGGGAGCTGTTTTTT. Protein sequence: CASSQGELTASNTGELFF.

The rearrangement joins TRBV28 to TRBJ1-5; a weak D match, TRBD1 (5 bases). Trimming stripped 5 bases from V and 0 bases from J, with 14 bases between. CDR3 size: 16 residues. The germline V gene encodes CDR1 MDHEN and CDR2 SYDVKM. Written as DNA, the CDR3 is TGTGCCAGCAGTGTCGGGGGGATCGTTAGCAATCAGCCCCAGCATTTT. Its translation: CASSVGGIVSNQPQHF.

This chain joins TRBV5-1 and TRBJ2-2, with 16 bases matching TRBD2. J lost 0 bases, V lost 4 bases, and 9 bases had no gene match. The germline V gene encodes CDR1 SGHRS and CDR2 YFSETQ. The CDR3 extends over 20 amino acids. CDR3 DNA sequence: TGCGCCAGCAGCAAATTAGCCGGGACTAGCGGGGGGGCGAACACCGGGGAGCTGTTTTTT. It yields the protein CASSKLAGTSGGANTGELFF.

This clone was recorded only once. J is TRBJ1-5 and V is TRBV7-2, with D unclear. The CDR3 spans 13 residues. V was trimmed by 1 base and J by 7 bases, leaving 8 bases between them. The germline CDR1 and CDR2 sequences are SGHTA and FQGNSA. CDR3 protein: CASSLEGRQPQHF. In DNA form, the CDR3 reads TGTGCCAGCAGCTTAGAAGGGCGGCAGCCCCAGCATTTT.

The rearrangement joins TRBV6-2 or TRBV6-3 to TRBJ1-2; 9 bases agree with TRBD1. CDR1 is MNHEY, CDR2 SVGEGT, per germline. Losses at the gene ends were 6 bases for V and 5 bases for J; bases not matched to a gene: 4. The CDR3 has 13 residues. The CDR3: CASSPGTGYGYTF. CDR3 sequence (DNA): TGTGCCAGCAGCCCCGGGACAGGGTATGGCTACACCTTC.

The chain carries TRBV6-5 and TRBJ2-7; D is unresolved. The CDR3 is 13 amino acids. Germline lookup yields CDR1 MNHEY and CDR2 SVGAGI. V gave up 6 bases and J gave up 3 bases, with 12 bases separating them. The CDR3 bases are TGTGCCAGCAGCCTTGAGTCCGTCTACGAGCAGTACGTC. Encoded protein: CASSLESVYEQYV.

The rearrangement joins TRBV6-2 or TRBV6-3 to TRBJ2-5; 7 bases map to TRBD2. Trimming cost V 6 bases and J 1 base; bases outside gene matches: 8. The CDR3 is 15 residues long. Germline V gene data show CDR1 as MNHEY and CDR2 as SVGEGT. The CDR3: CASSPSGGLQETQYF. CDR3 DNA sequence: TGTGCCAGCAGCCCTTCGGGAGGCCTCCAAGAGACCCAGTACTTC.

The chain links TRBV7-8 to TRBJ1-2, with 9 positions matching TRBD1. Germline CDR1 reads SGHVS; CDR2 reads FQNEAQ. CDR3 size: 13 residues. The ends lost 5 bases at V and 10 bases at J; junction bases unmatched: 8. The CDR3 nucleotides read TGTGCCAGCAGCCCGGACAGGGGATACTCCTACACCTTC. Its translation is CASSPDRGYSYTF.